The subject of this entry is one TCR beta chain. The antigen remains unidentified. The data were obtained in a study of CD8 T cells in ankylosing spondylitis. Points from the study as a whole: Reportedly, disease-linked clones are significantly enriched in ankylosing spondylitis patients' matched synovial fluid. Among TCR beta sequences, a motif of several highly homologous variants appeared characteristic of ankylosing spondylitis blood. Several of the motif variants were reported before in synovial fluid and blood from reactive arthritis.

Each CDR3 protein gets one entry after TCRdb re-called the 5' RACE reads with MiXCR. The data show about 220,000 distinct CDR3 sequences, around 24% seen once. Germline V gives CDR1 SQVTM, CDR2 ANQGSEA. The V gene end was trimmed by 6 bases and the J gene end by 6 bases; junction bases not matched to a gene: 7. The CDR3 loop spans 13 amino acids. Material for sequencing was blood, either unsorted or a sorted T cell fraction (not recorded which). The V gene is TRBV29-1, the J gene TRBJ2-7; 11 nucleotides match TRBD2. The receptor comes from a male donor with ankylosing spondylitis or in good health (not recorded which). CDR3 DNA: TGCAGCGTCGCCGGACTAGCGGGTCGCGAGCAGTACTTC. Its protein is CSVAGLAGREQYF.